This entry is about one TCR beta chain. Its antigen is as yet unknown. After constant-region reverse-primer amplification, full-length variable regions underwent semi-nested PCR with Nested Universal Primer A. TCRdb reanalysed the 5' RACE reads using MiXCR and keeps one entry per CDR3 protein. The table lists some 62,000 distinct CDR3 sequences, about 20% of them singletons. The germline V gene has CDR1 SGHAT and CDR2 FQNNGV. Trimming removed 5 bases at V and 2 bases at J, with 13 bases between. The CDR3 loop spans 14 amino acids. Findings and caveats of the study: Larger-cohort validation covered only one TCR beta V-J rearrangement. In terms of TCR gene usage, tumor memory CD4+ T cells clustered together with blood and lymph node memory CD4+ cells, as well as with lymph node naive CD4+ cells. Tumor Tregs overlapped most with tumor, then blood, naive CD4+ cells.

This receptor was obtained from a female donor with breast cancer. The J gene is TRBJ2-7, the V gene TRBV11-2; tentative D call: TRBD2 (5 bases). The sample taken for sequencing was memory CD4+ T cells sorted from a lymph node. Subset in this sample: memory CD4+ T cells, CD4+CD45RO+CD25-. The CDR3 sequence is CASSLQSGTYEQYF. CDR3 DNA: TGTGCCAGCAGCCTCCAGAGCGGTACCTACGAGCAGTACTTC. Looking up the rest from reference TRBV11-2 and TRBJ2-7 gives the full variable domain: EAGVAQSPRYKIIEKRQSVAFWCNPISGHATLYWYQQILGQGPKLLIQFQNNGVVDDSQLPKDRFSAERLKGVDSTLKIQPAKLEDSAVYLCASSLQSGTYEQYFGPGTRLTVT.